One and the same sample provided the 23 T cell receptor beta chains below, sequenced in a study of identical twins. MiXCR was run by TCRdb on the 5' RACE reads, yielding one entry per CDR3 protein. The repertoire holds approximately 210,000 distinct CDR3 sequences, with around a tenth as singletons. The sample was memory (CD45RO+) T cells sorted from blood. Receptors originate from a young woman in good health.

J is TRBJ1-1 and V is TRBV6-2 or TRBV6-3, with 8 positions matching TRBD1. The germline gives CDR1 MNHEY, CDR2 SVGEGT. The trim removed 5 bases at V and 3 bases at J, leaving 14 bases unmatched. CDR3 size: 17 residues. CDR3 nucleotide sequence: TGTGCCAGCAGTCCTTGGGACAGGATCCGCGGAGACACTGAAGCTTTCTTT. This codes for CASSPWDRIRGDTEAFF.

The genes are TRBV20-1 and TRBJ1-2, with D maybe TRBD1 (6 bases). The germline V and J ends were trimmed by 0 bases and 6 bases, with 14 bases remaining between them. The CDR3 is 14 residues long. Germline CDR1 and CDR2: DFQATT and SNEGSKA (reference sequence). CDR3 coding DNA: TGCAGTGCTAGAGATCGGGCAGGGGATAATGGCTACACCTTC. It encodes CSARDRAGDNGYTF.

V gene TRBV5-1 combines with J gene TRBJ2-1, with D perhaps being TRBD1 or TRBD2 (5 bases each). Trimming removed 3 bases from V and 7 bases from J, with 20 bases in between. Germline CDR1 and CDR2: SGHRS and YFSETQ. This CDR3 spans 16 amino acids. The CDR3 nucleotides are TGCGCCAGCAGCTCGGTGGGACGCCCCCCGCCAAATGAGCAGTTCTTC. It is translated as CASSSVGRPPPNEQFF.

This clonotype was seen a handful of times. The chain combines TRBV9 with TRBJ2-2, with D possibly being TRBD1 (5 bases). This CDR3 is built from 12 residues. From germline, CDR1 is SGDLS and CDR2 YYNGEE. V was clipped by 6 bases and J by 6 bases, with 9 bases between them. The CDR3 DNA reads as TGTGCCAGCAATCAGGGCCCCGGGGAGCTGTTTTTT. Amino acids: CASNQGPGELFF.

About this clonotype: Since a much larger clone is just one base distant, this may be a read error. V and J are TRBV5-1 and TRBJ2-3; D is unclear. Germline CDR1 reads SGHRS; CDR2 reads YFSETQ. This CDR3 contains 14 residues. CDR3 sequence: CTSSFGSYTDTQYF. In nucleotides, the CDR3 is TGCACCAGCAGCTTCGGCTCCTACACAGATACGCAGTATTTT.

This clonotype was observed a handful of times. The chain is built from TRBV19 and TRBJ2-2; D possibly corresponds to TRBD2 (5 bases). Germline-derived CDR1 and CDR2 are LNHDA and SQIVND (reference sequence). This CDR3 contains 15 residues. V lost 4 bases and J lost 6, with 15 bases in between. In DNA, the CDR3 is TGTGCCAGTAGTAAGAGTCGAGGGTCCTCCGGGGAGCTGTTTTTT. The encoded protein is CASSKSRGSSGELFF. Full variable domain (outside the CDR3, taken from reference TRBV19 and TRBJ2-2): DGGITQSPKYLFRKEGQNVTLSCEQNLNHDAMYWYRQDPGQGLRLIYYSQIVNDFQKGDIAEGYSVSREKKESFPLTVTSAQKNPTAFYLCASSKSRGSSGELFFGEGSRLTVL.

The table lists this clonotype with many counts. The V gene is TRBV29-1, the J gene TRBJ2-7; 10 bases match TRBD1. The J segment lost 2 bases and the V segment lost 6 bases, leaving 1 base of the junction unmatched. Germline loops: CDR1 SQVTM, CDR2 ANQGSEA. The CDR3 length is 12 residues. CDR3 DNA: TGCAGCGTGGGACAGGGGACCTACGAGCAGTACTTC. Its protein is CSVGQGTYEQYF.

This chain joins TRBV7-2 and TRBJ1-3; D uncertain. Trimming took 3 bases from V and 0 from J, leaving 15 bases between them. From germline, CDR1 is SGHTA and CDR2 FQGNSA. CDR3 size: 17 residues. CDR3 region: CASSLGAAPSSGNTIYF. CDR3 DNA sequence: TGTGCCAGCAGCTTGGGCGCAGCCCCTAGCTCTGGAAACACCATATATTTT.

The gene calls are TRBV12-3 or TRBV12-4 and TRBJ2-2; perhaps TRBD1 as D (5 bases). This CDR3 region has 17 residues. V dropped 2 bases and J dropped 0 bases, with 13 bases sitting between them. The CDR3 loop is CASSLFSGRTNTGELFF. In DNA form, the CDR3 reads TGTGCCAGCAGTTTATTTTCAGGGCGAACGAACACCGGGGAGCTGTTTTTT.

The chain links TRBV27 to TRBJ2-1; 10 bases line up with TRBD1. After removal of 6 bases from V and 4 bases from J, the junction contained 9 bases not matched to a gene. Per the germline V gene, CDR1 is MNHEY and CDR2 is SMNVEV (reference sequence). The CDR3 extends over 16 amino acids. CDR3 sequence reads: CASRTIRTGGYNEQFF. Here the CDR3 DNA reads TGTGCCAGCAGAACTATTAGGACAGGGGGGTACAATGAGCAGTTCTTC.

This clonotype was picked up a small number of times. The chain has TRBV6-5 and TRBJ2-7; 8 bases line up with TRBD2. The trim removed 0 bases at V and 0 bases at J, leaving 4 bases unmatched. This CDR3 has 16 amino acids. Germline V gene data show CDR1 as MNHEY and CDR2 as SVGAGI. CDR3 protein: CASSYSASGFSYEQYF. The DNA of the CDR3 is TGTGCCAGCAGTTACTCGGCTAGCGGGTTCTCCTACGAGCAGTACTTC.

There are a few counts of this clonotype. The CDR3 nucleotides read TGTGCGGGCGGAAAAAGGGACTCCTATGGCTACACCTTC. As protein: CAGGKRDSYGYTF. The V and J genes are TRBV18 and TRBJ1-2, with D perhaps matching TRBD1 (5 bases). CDR3 length: 13 residues. The germline gives CDR1 KGHSH, CDR2 LQKENI.

This clonotype was recorded at least ten times. V is TRBV12-3 or TRBV12-4 and J is TRBJ2-1, with 10 bases matching TRBD2. V lost 7 bases, J lost 6 bases, and 9 bases stayed unmatched. The CDR3 length is 15 residues. CDR3 nucleotide sequence: TGTGCCAGCACCCTTACTAGCGGGGATACCAATGAGCAGTTCTTC. Protein product: CASTLTSGDTNEQFF.

This clonotype has a handful of counts. V is TRBV20-1 and J is TRBJ1-5; 11 positions agree with TRBD1. This CDR3 spans 17 amino acids. V shed 5 bases and J 0 bases; nucleotides not matched to a gene: 9. Per germline, CDR1 DFQATT and CDR2 SNEGSKA (reference sequence). This CDR3 is CSALGQGAAFSNQPQHF. CDR3 DNA: TGCAGTGCTCTTGGACAGGGGGCGGCGTTTAGCAATCAGCCCCAGCATTTT.

This clonotype has more than one count but fewer than ten. The chain uses TRBV7-2 and TRBJ2-7; D unclear. Trimming took 5 bases from V and 4 from J, leaving 9 bases between them. The V gene's germline CDR1 is SGHTA and CDR2 FQGNSA. The CDR3 consists of 12 residues. CDR3 in DNA: TGTGCCAGCAGCCTAATTTTATACGAGCAGTACTTC. This translates into CASSLILYEQYF.

This clonotype was seen a few times. The V and J genes are TRBV20-1 and TRBJ1-5; TRBD1 agrees at 10 bases. J gave up 4 bases and V 5 bases, and 8 bases lay outside the gene matches. This CDR3 is built from 15 residues. Germline loops: CDR1 DFQATT, CDR2 SNEGSKA (reference sequence). In DNA, the CDR3 is TGCAGTGCTCAGCAGACAGGGGGCGGGAATCAGCCCCAGCATTTT. Translating it yields CSAQQTGGGNQPQHF.

The sample holds many counts of this clonotype. The chain is built from TRBV12-3 or TRBV12-4 and TRBJ1-4, with TRBD1 identical over 7 bases. Trimming took 0 bases from V and 2 from J; bases not matched to a gene: 3. The CDR3 has 16 amino acids. CDR3 coding DNA: TGTGCCAGCAGTTTAGCTAGGACAGGTACTAATGAAAAACTGTTTTTT. Its translation is CASSLARTGTNEKLFF.

CDR3 sequence reads: CSARKASGSNTGELFF. The CDR3 DNA reads as TGCAGTGCTAGAAAAGCTAGCGGGAGTAACACCGGGGAGCTGTTTTTT. The V call is TRBV20-1, the J call TRBJ2-2; 10 nucleotides line up with TRBD2. Germline V gives CDR1 DFQATT, CDR2 SNEGSKA (reference sequence). V dropped 2 bases and J dropped 2; count of bases not matched to a gene: 5. The CDR3 consists of 16 residues.

V usage is TRBV4-3 and J usage is TRBJ2-3; 14 bases are shared with TRBD2. V lost 4 bases to trimming and J lost 2 bases; unmatched junction nucleotides: 8. The CDR3 runs to 18 residues. Germline V lookup: CDR1 LGHNA, CDR2 YSLEER. This chain's CDR3 is CASSRGLAGVRATDTQYF. CDR3 DNA sequence: TGCGCCAGCAGCCGGGGACTAGCGGGAGTGAGGGCCACAGATACGCAGTATTTT.

This clonotype was counted only a few times. The chain carries TRBV5-1 and TRBJ2-5; D uncertain. Deletions cut 0 bases from V and 2 bases from J, with 11 bases between. CDR1 is SGHRS and CDR2 is YFSETQ in the germline V gene. The CDR3 loop spans 15 amino acids. CDR3 region: CASSLDPPPQETQYF. In nucleotides, the CDR3 is TGCGCCAGCAGCTTGGATCCGCCTCCTCAAGAGACCCAGTACTTC.

This clonotype was recorded at least ten times. The rearrangement links TRBV29-1 to TRBJ2-1; the match to TRBD2 covers 11 bases. Germline loops: CDR1 SQVTM, CDR2 ANQGSEA. Unmatched junction bases numbered 7, after V lost 3 bases and J lost 9 bases. CDR3 length equals 14 residues. The CDR3 DNA follows: TGCAGCGTTGATAGCGGGAGGGCTATCGGTGAGCAGTTCTTC. This codes for CSVDSGRAIGEQFF.

As DNA, the CDR3 is TGTGCCAGCAGCTTAAGGACGGGAGGTGGGGAGACCCAGTACTTC. Translation: CASSLRTGGGETQYF. The gene calls are TRBV7-8 and TRBJ2-5; 7 nucleotides match TRBD2. CDR3 length: 15 residues. V trimming: 2 bases; J trimming: 5 bases; junction bases outside the gene matches: 8. CDR1 and CDR2 from the germline V gene are SGHVS and FQNEAQ.

This clonotype has at least ten counts. This chain uses TRBV20-1 with TRBJ1-1; D gene ambiguous. Germline V CDR1 and CDR2: DFQATT, SNEGSKA (reference sequence). V gave up 4 bases and J gave up 6 bases, with 9 bases separating them. The CDR3 has 11 residues. The CDR3 region is CSATRIPEAFF. The CDR3 DNA reads TGCAGTGCTACCCGTATCCCTGAAGCTTTCTTT.